This entry lists 6 T cell receptor beta chains sequenced from one sample in a study of blood T cell repertoires in COVID-19. Measured with immunoSEQ multiplex PCR; TCRdb has only the in-frame clones, and not every one. Of more than 90,000 clones in the sample, roughly 82% were seen once. The specimen sequenced was peripheral blood. The receptors originated from an elderly man with acute or convalescent COVID-19.

The genes are TRBV6-2 or TRBV6-3 and TRBJ1-2; perhaps TRBD1 as D (5 bases). Germline CDR1 is MNHEY and CDR2 is SVGEGT. The ends were cut back, 5 bases at V and 4 bases at J, with 11 bases in the middle. The CDR3 sequence is 13 residues long. The DNA of the CDR3 is TGTGCCAGCAGTCTTAAGGGGCTCTATGGCTACACCTTC. Translated: CASSLKGLYGYTF.

The V gene is TRBV6-6, the J gene TRBJ2-7, with a tentative D call TRBD1 (6 bases). V was pared by 8 bases and J by 0 bases, with 17 bases between. The CDR3 spans 15 residues. CDR1 and CDR2 (germline): MNHNY, SVGAGI (reference sequence). In DNA, the CDR3 is TGTGCCAGCTCCCCACAGGGTGAGAGCTCCTACGAGCAGTACTTC. Translation: CASSPQGESSYEQYF.

V usage is TRBV28 and J usage is TRBJ1-2; 7 bases align to TRBD1. Germline CDR1 reads MDHEN; CDR2 reads SYDVKM. J lost 6 bases, V lost 10 bases, and 8 bases had no gene match. The CDR3 sequence is 12 residues long. In nucleotides, the CDR3 is TGTGCCACCTACCAGGGGGGCCATGGCTACACCTTC. It encodes CATYQGGHGYTF.

The genes are TRBV24-1 and TRBJ2-7, with a tentative D call TRBD1 (5 bases). V lost 3 bases and J lost 9, with 14 bases in between. This CDR3 is built from 13 residues. Per the germline V gene, CDR1 is KGHDR and CDR2 is SFDVKD. CDR3 region: CATSDPTGKRQYF. The CDR3 bases are TGTGCCACCAGTGATCCAACAGGAAAAAGGCAGTACTTC.

This clone was observed a handful of times. V is TRBV10-3 and J is TRBJ1-1, with no clear D. The V gene's germline CDR1 is ENHRY and CDR2 SYGVKD. The CDR3 totals 13 residues. The ends were cut back, 2 bases at V and 5 bases at J, with 9 bases in the middle. As DNA, the CDR3 is TGTGCCATCAGTGAGCACGGGAGGACTGAAGCTTTCTTT. The encoded protein is CAISEHGRTEAFF.

V usage is TRBV6-1 and J usage is TRBJ1-5; 7 bases are a match to TRBD1. The ends lost 1 base at V and 1 base at J; junction bases unmatched: 1. CDR3 length: 15 residues. CDR1 is MNHNS, CDR2 SASEGT, per germline. CDR3 protein: CASSEDRGSNQPQHF. The CDR3 DNA is TGTGCCAGCAGTGAAGACAGGGGAAGCAATCAGCCCCAGCATTTT.